This T cell receptor beta chain originates from a study of regulatory T cells in long-lasting Graves disease. Study outcomes and limitations: Patients whose Graves' disease persisted exhibited lower TCR diversity than those newly diagnosed. Owing to a sample size that was small, accuracy may have been reduced. Newly diagnosed patients shared 1,000 or so public clonotypes; persistent patients shared approximately 2,900.

The sample's time point: newly diagnosed GD, antithyroid drugs for less than 3 months. Construction of the TCR library relied on RNA isolated from PBMCs. The authors built TCR beta libraries using iRepertoire HTBI primers and Arm-PCR of CDR3 regions. In TCRdb, the multiplex PCR reads were re-called with MiXCR into one record per CDR3 protein. The sample has approximately 560,000 distinct CDR3 sequences; roughly a sixth are singletons. Note on this clonotype: The antigen is undetermined. Being one base from a much bigger clone, this may be a read error.

The sample was also reused in another study, on T cells in Graves' hyperthyroidism and ophthalmopathy. That paper notes: Exclusion criteria comprised uncontrolled infection, other autoimmune disease, pregnancy or lactation.

The receptor was derived from a man aged 18 to 30 with Graves disease. Sequenced material: peripheral blood mononuclear cells (PBMCs), taken at new diagnosis, from a patient treated with antithyroid drugs.

The CDR3 sequence: CASSVRGVVNTEAFF. In DNA form, the CDR3 reads TGCGCCAGCAGCGTTCGGGGAGTGGTGAACACTGAAGCTTTCTTT. J is TRBJ1-1 and V is TRBV10-2, with D unresolved. Germline V lookup: CDR1 WSHSY, CDR2 SAAADI. The CDR3 is 15 amino acids. The ends were cut back, 6 bases at V and 0 bases at J, with 14 bases in the middle.